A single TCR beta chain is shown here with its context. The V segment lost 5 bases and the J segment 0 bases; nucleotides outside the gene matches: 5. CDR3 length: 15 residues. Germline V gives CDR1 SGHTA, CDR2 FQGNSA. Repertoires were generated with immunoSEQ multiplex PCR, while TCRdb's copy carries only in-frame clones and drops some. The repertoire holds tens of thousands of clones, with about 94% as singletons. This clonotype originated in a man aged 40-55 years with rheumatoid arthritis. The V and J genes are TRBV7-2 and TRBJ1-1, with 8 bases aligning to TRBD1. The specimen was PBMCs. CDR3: CASSPRTGMNTEAFF. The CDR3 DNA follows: TGTGCCAGCAGCCCGAGGACAGGGATGAACACTGAAGCTTTCTTT.